The TCR beta chain under discussion was sequenced for a study of regulatory T cells in long-lasting Graves disease. This clonotype has a count of ten or more. With iRepertoire HTBI primers and Arm-PCR of CDR3 regions, TCR beta libraries were built. A single record per CDR3 protein comes from TCRdb applying MiXCR to the multiplex PCR reads. This table has roughly 520,000 distinct CDR3 sequences, about 11% appearing once. Sample time point: newly diagnosed GD, antithyroid drugs for less than 3 months. The authors made the TCR library using RNA they extracted from PBMCs. Germline assignment: CDR1 SGDLS and CDR2 YYNGEE. The V gene end was trimmed by 3 bases and the J gene end by 5 bases; junction bases not matched to a gene: 6. This CDR3 has 14 amino acids. The same data also contributed to another study, on T cells in Graves' hyperthyroidism and ophthalmopathy.

This sequence originates from a woman in her 30s with Graves disease. The genes are TRBV9 and TRBJ2-7; 9 nucleotides align to TRBD1. The sample consisted of peripheral blood mononuclear cells (PBMCs), taken at new diagnosis, from a patient treated with antithyroid drugs. Here the CDR3 DNA reads TGTGCCAGCAGCGCCGACAGGGGGAGAAACGAGCAGTACTTC. It translates to CASSADRGRNEQYF.